These 19 T cell receptor beta chains originate from one sample sequenced in a study of shared clonotypes between healthy human individuals (dated by TCRdb to between 2020 and 2021). The library relied on the immunoSEQ multiplex PCR assay. TCRdb carries this immuneACCESS record with in-frame sequences only. Its versions omit some clonotypes, under half of them owing to an unresolved V gene in the studies checked, with the rest unexplained. In all, the sample holds over a million clones, and roughly 96% of those were seen once. Roughly 1.2% of the sample belongs to the ten largest clones. Sequencing used naive CD4+ T cells sorted from blood. Interpreted using the paper, the cell subset or site label stands for: CD45RA+ positively selected. These TCRs come from a man under 40 in good health.

The chain couples TRBV27 to TRBJ2-4, with TRBD1 identical over 7 bases. The ends lost 5 bases at V and 0 bases at J; junction bases unmatched: 4. CDR1 and CDR2 from the germline V gene are MNHEY and SMNVEV (reference sequence). The CDR3 totals 15 residues. CDR3 residues: CASSTGVLAKNIQYF. CDR3 DNA: TGTGCCAGCAGTACAGGGGTTCTAGCCAAAAACATTCAGTACTTC.

This rearrangement joins TRBV20-1 to TRBJ2-7, with D tentatively TRBD2 (5 bases). The V and J ends lost 7 bases and 3 bases respectively, with 10 bases between them. The CDR3 has 11 amino acids. Looked up from germline, CDR1 is DFQATT and CDR2 is SNEGSKA (reference sequence). The CDR3 DNA is TGCAGTGTCCGGGGTGACTACGAGCAGTACTTC. Translating it yields CSVRGDYEQYF.

The V gene is TRBV6-4, the J gene TRBJ2-7, with 9 positions matching TRBD2. From germline, CDR1 is MRHNA and CDR2 SNTAGT. There are 15 residues in the CDR3. V trimming: 5 bases; J trimming: 3 bases; junction bases outside the gene matches: 8. Here the CDR3 DNA reads TGTGCCAGCAGTTCACAAGCGGGAGGCTTCTACGAGCAGTACTTC. It specifies CASSSQAGGFYEQYF.

The rearrangement links TRBV27 to TRBJ1-1; D possibly corresponds to TRBD1 (6 bases). Germline V lookup: CDR1 MNHEY, CDR2 SMNVEV (reference sequence). Trimming cost V 5 bases and J 8 bases, with 15 bases left between them. The CDR3 is made up of 13 amino acids. CDR3 amino acids: CASSPGQIGEAFF. CDR3 sequence (DNA): TGTGCCAGCAGTCCAGGACAGATCGGCGAAGCTTTCTTT.

The chain recombines TRBV7-9 with TRBJ2-3, with 8 nucleotides matching TRBD1. The CDR3 extends over 19 amino acids. Germline loops: CDR1 SEHNR, CDR2 FQNEAQ (reference sequence). The V gene end was trimmed by 2 bases and the J gene end by 2 bases; junction bases not matched to a gene: 15. CDR3 region: CASSLRFGGMDRATDTQYF. The DNA of the CDR3 is TGTGCCAGCAGCTTACGGTTTGGGGGGATGGACAGGGCCACAGATACGCAGTATTTT.

The rearrangement links TRBV27 to TRBJ1-1; no definite D call. This CDR3 spans 13 amino acids. Trimming cost V 6 bases and J 6 bases, with 14 bases left between them. The germline gives CDR1 MNHEY, CDR2 SMNVEV (reference sequence). The CDR3 DNA reads as TGTGCCAGCAGCCTGATATTTTCGGCTGAAGCTTTCTTT. Its protein is CASSLIFSAEAFF.

The J gene is TRBJ2-3, the V gene TRBV7-9; 7 positions match TRBD1. V trimming: 5 bases; J trimming: 2 bases; junction bases outside the gene matches: 13. The CDR3 sequence is 17 residues long. Germline V gives CDR1 SEHNR, CDR2 FQNEAQ (reference sequence). The CDR3 reads CASSPGIAGGYTDTQYF. The CDR3 bases are TGTGCCAGCAGCCCAGGGATCGCAGGGGGATACACAGATACGCAGTATTTT.

This chain uses TRBV15 with TRBJ1-2; D unclear. Germline CDR1 and CDR2: LNHNV and YYDKDF (reference sequence). The V end was cut by 0 bases, the J end by 10 bases, with 15 bases between. There are 14 residues in the CDR3. In DNA, the CDR3 is TGTGCCACCAGCAGAGATAGAAGCGCTCCATCCTACACCTTC. Translation gives CATSRDRSAPSYTF.

The chain joins TRBV12-2 to TRBJ2-2; TRBD2, the table's D call, was not compared with the DNA. TRBV12-2 is an annotated pseudogene. This CDR3 region has 20 residues. CDR3 nucleotide sequence: TGTGCAAGTCGCCAGCCTGGCGGCGGTAGCGGGAGTTTTAATGCCGGGGAGCTGTTTTTT. Translation gives CASRQPGGGSGSFNAGELFF.

This sequence joins TRBV11-1 and TRBJ2-3; 9 bases match TRBD2. Trimming at V came to 3 bases and at J to 2 bases, leaving 3 bases not matched to a gene. Germline V lookup: CDR1 SGHAT, CDR2 FQDESV (reference sequence). The CDR3 length is 15 residues. The CDR3 DNA is TGTGCCAGCAGCTTCGGGACTAGCCCCACAGATACGCAGTATTTT. Translating gives CASSFGTSPTDTQYF.

The rearrangement uses TRBV29-1 and TRBJ2-3; weak D call: TRBD2 (6 bases). The CDR3 contains 16 residues. CDR1 SQVTM and CDR2 ANQGSEA come from the germline V gene. Trimming took off 4 bases at V and 1 base at J, with 18 bases between the two ends. CDR3 coding DNA: TGCAGCGTTGGGATTGGCCTGGAGGGCCGCACAGATACGCAGTATTTT. Its translation is CSVGIGLEGRTDTQYF.

V usage is TRBV7-2 and J usage is TRBJ2-6; no clear D gene. Germline CDR1 SGHTA, CDR2 FQGNSA. V gave up 2 bases and J gave up 0 bases, with 5 bases separating them. The CDR3 spans 15 residues. CDR3 in amino acids: CASSLYTSGANVLTF. DNA of the CDR3: TGTGCCAGCAGCTTATATACCTCTGGGGCCAACGTCCTGACTTTC.

The rearrangement joins TRBV6-1 to TRBJ2-5; D call uncertain. V was cut by 7 bases and J by 2 bases, with 11 bases left in between. Per the germline V gene, CDR1 is MNHNS and CDR2 is SASEGT. The CDR3 has 13 amino acids. CDR3 residues: CASNPGWQETQYF. The CDR3 coding sequence is TGTGCCAGCAACCCGGGTTGGCAAGAGACCCAGTACTTC.

The V gene is TRBV18, the J gene TRBJ2-1; the D gene is possibly TRBD2 (5 bases). Germline V CDR1 and CDR2: KGHSH, LQKENI. Deletions cut 1 base from V and 9 bases from J, with 10 bases between. This CDR3 spans 13 amino acids. This CDR3 is CASSPQPSGEQFF. CDR3 DNA sequence: TGTGCCAGCTCACCACAACCAAGCGGTGAGCAGTTCTTC.

As for this clone: This specimen includes other DNA sequences encoding the same CDR3. The chain links TRBV20-1 to TRBJ2-5; D gene unclear. The germline V and J ends were trimmed by 1 base and 4 bases, with 4 bases remaining between them. Germline-derived CDR1 and CDR2 are DFQATT and SNEGSKA (reference sequence). The CDR3 runs to 11 residues. The CDR3 loop is CSARVGETQYF. The CDR3 region has the DNA TGCAGTGCTAGAGTCGGAGAGACCCAGTACTTC.

The rearrangement links TRBV10-1 to TRBJ2-2; D is possibly TRBD1 (5 bases). Germline lookup yields CDR1 WNHNN and CDR2 SYGVQD (reference sequence). The CDR3 has 18 residues. V lost 0 bases and J 7 bases, leaving 21 bases between the germline ends. The CDR3 bases are TGCGCCAGCAGTGAGTCAGGCCTATCTAGGGGATGGAGCGGGGAGCTGTTTTTT. It yields the protein CASSESGLSRGWSGELFF.

V and J are TRBV28 and TRBJ2-3; D possibly matches TRBD1 or TRBD2 (5 bases each). CDR1 is MDHEN and CDR2 is SYDVKM in the germline V gene. Deletions cut 5 bases from V and 0 bases from J, with 18 bases between. The CDR3 extends over 17 amino acids. The CDR3 region is CASSLPRAWGSTDTQYF. The CDR3 DNA follows: TGTGCCAGCAGTCTACCTAGGGCCTGGGGGAGCACAGATACGCAGTATTTT.

The chain recombines TRBV7-9 with TRBJ2-7, with D possibly being TRBD1 (5 bases). The CDR3 is 14 amino acids. Germline V CDR1 and CDR2: SEHNR, FQNEAQ (reference sequence). V shed 5 bases and J shed 1 base, with 12 bases lying between them. Here the CDR3 DNA reads TGTGCCAGCAGCCCGCATGACAGTTCCTACGAGCAGTACTTC. Residues: CASSPHDSSYEQYF.

This chain connects TRBV7-3 to TRBJ1-2, with D hard to call. V was trimmed by 3 bases and J by 7 bases, leaving 15 bases between them. This CDR3 region has 14 residues. The germline CDR1 and CDR2 sequences are SGHTA and FQGTGA. The CDR3 DNA reads as TGTGCCAGCAGCTTGGGTCCGGGCGCAGCTGGCTACACCTTC. This encodes CASSLGPGAAGYTF.